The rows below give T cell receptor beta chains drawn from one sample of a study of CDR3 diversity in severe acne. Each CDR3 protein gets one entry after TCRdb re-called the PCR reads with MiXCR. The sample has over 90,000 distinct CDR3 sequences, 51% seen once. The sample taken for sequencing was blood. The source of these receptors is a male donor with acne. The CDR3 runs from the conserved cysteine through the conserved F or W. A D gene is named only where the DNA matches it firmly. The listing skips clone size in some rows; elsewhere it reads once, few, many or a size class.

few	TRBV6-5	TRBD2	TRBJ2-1	TGTGCCAGCAGTCCGCATAGCGGGAGGGCCGAAAATGAGCAGTTCTTC	CASSPHSGRAENEQFF
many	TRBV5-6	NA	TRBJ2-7	TGTGCCAGCAGCTTGGGTCTTCGTGGGGGGGCTGACTACGAGCAGTACTTC	CASSLGLRGGADYEQYF
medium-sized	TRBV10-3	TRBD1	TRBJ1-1	TGTGCCATCAGTGAGCCGCCGACAGGGGAAGCCACTGAAGCTTTCTTT	CAISEPPTGEATEAFF
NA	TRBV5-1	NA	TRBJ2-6	TGCGCCAGCAGCTTGGAACAGGGAGTTAGGGACAACGTCCTGACTTTC	CASSLEQGVRDNVLTF
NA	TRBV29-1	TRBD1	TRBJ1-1	TGCAGCGTTGACGGACAGGGCCTACCGTGGGCCACTGAAGCTTTCTTC	CSVDGQGLPWATEAFF
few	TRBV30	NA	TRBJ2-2	TGTGCCTGGAGTGTTAGGGGTACCGGGGAGCTGTTTTTT	CAWSVRGTGELFF
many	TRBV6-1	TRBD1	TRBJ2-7	TGTGCCAGCACTCCAAGGCCGGGACAGGGGGGCTCGAGCTCCTACGAGCAGTACTTC	CASTPRPGQGGSSSYEQYF
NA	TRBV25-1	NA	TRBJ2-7	TGTGCCAGCCGACCTCGGGACGGCCGTACCTACGAGCAGTACTTC	CASRPRDGRTYEQYF
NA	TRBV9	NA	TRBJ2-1	TGTGCCAGCAGCGCGGGCCGCGACCCGTACTTCGAGCAGTTCTTC	CASSAGRDPYFEQFF
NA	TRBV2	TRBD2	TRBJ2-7	TGTGCCAGCAGTGAAAGTGGTAGCGGGCGCCGGGACGAGCAGTACTTC	CASSESGSGRRDEQYF
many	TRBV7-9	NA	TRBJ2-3	TGTGCCAGCAGCCGGACGGAGGGCTCGGATACGCAGTATTTT	CASSRTEGSDTQYF
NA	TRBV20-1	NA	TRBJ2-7	TGCAGCGCTCACCGCGAGGCGGTCTACGAGCAGTACTTC	CSAHREAVYEQYF
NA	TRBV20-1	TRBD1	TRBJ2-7	TGCAGTGCTACCGACAGGGGGCAGTTATGCGAGCAGTACTTC	CSATDRGQLCEQYF
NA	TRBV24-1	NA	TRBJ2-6	TGTGCCACAGAATCCCGGGACCGGAGGACTGGGGCCAACGTCCTGACTTTC	CATESRDRRTGANVLTF
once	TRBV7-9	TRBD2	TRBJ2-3	TGTGCCAGCAGCCCAGCGGGATACGGAGATACGCAGTATTTT	CASSPAGYGDTQYF
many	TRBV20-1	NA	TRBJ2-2	TGCAGTGCCCGCGGAGGGGCACTCACCGGGGAGCTGTTTTTT	CSARGGALTGELFF
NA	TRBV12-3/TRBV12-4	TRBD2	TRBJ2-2	TGTGCCAGCAGTTTAGCGGGACTAGCGGGACGCGGGGAGCTGTTTTTT	CASSLAGLAGRGELFF
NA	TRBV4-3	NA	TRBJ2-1	TGCGCCAGCAGCCAAGCGGCCGGTTCCTTTATCTCCTACAATGAGCAGTTCTTC	CASSQAAGSFISYNEQFF
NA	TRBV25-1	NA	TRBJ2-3	TGTGCCAGCAGTGAAGCCCCCCCCAGGACAGATACGCAGTATTTT	CASSEAPPRTDTQYF
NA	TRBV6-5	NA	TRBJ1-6	TGTGCCAGCAGCTTAGGGGATTTAGGTTCACCCCTCCACTTT	CASSLGDLGSPLHF
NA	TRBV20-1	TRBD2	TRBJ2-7	TGCAGTGCTTGGGGGGGCGAGCAGTACTTC	CSAWGGEQYF
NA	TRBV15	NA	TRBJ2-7	TGTGCCACCAGCAGAGATATACGGCGTGAGCAGTACTTC	CATSRDIRREQYF
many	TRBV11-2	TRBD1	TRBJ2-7	TGTGCCAGCAGCCCTGGGACAGGGAAAAAGTACTTC	CASSPGTGKKYF
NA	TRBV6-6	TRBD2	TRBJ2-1	TGTGCCAGCAGTTTAACCGGGACTAGCGGGCTACTCTACAATGAGCAGTTCTTC	CASSLTGTSGLLYNEQFF
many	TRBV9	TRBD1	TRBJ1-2	TGTGCCAGCAGCCCCGGGAACCAGGGGGTAGATGGCTACACCTTC	CASSPGNQGVDGYTF
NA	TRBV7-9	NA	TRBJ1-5	TGTGCCAGCAGTCAAACAGGGTCTAGCAATCAGCCCCAGCATTTT	CASSQTGSSNQPQHF
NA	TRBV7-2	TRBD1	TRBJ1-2	TGTGCCAGCAGTTGGGACAGGGCGGGGTATGGCTACACCTTC	CASSWDRAGYGYTF
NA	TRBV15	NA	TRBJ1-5	TGTGCCACCAGCAGAGACAGGGCACGGGGTCAGCCCCAGCATTTT	CATSRDRARGQPQHF
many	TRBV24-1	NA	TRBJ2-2	TGTGCCACCAGTGTCCACGGAAACACCGGGGAGCTGTTTTTT	CATSVHGNTGELFF
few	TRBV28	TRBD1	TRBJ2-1	TGTGCCAGCAGCCCTGCCGGGACAGTCTACAATGAGCAGTTCTTC	CASSPAGTVYNEQFF
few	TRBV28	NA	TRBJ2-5	TGTGCCAGCAACGACAGAAACCAAGAGACCCAGTACTTC	CASNDRNQETQYF
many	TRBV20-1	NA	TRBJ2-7	TGCAGTGCTGGGACTTTCTGGAGCTCCTACGAGCAGTACTTC	CSAGTFWSSYEQYF